This TCR beta chain was sequenced in a study of Graves' ophthalmopathy and Graves' hyperthyroidism. RNA transcripts were the template, and TCR beta CDR3 regions were amplified from them. Amplification began with first-round RT-PCR using HTBI primers, then second-round multiplex PCR was performed. MiXCR, run by TCRdb on the multiplex PCR reads, gives a single entry per CDR3 protein. The sample yields a few hundred thousand distinct CDR3 sequences, around a sixth seen once. At least ten counts were recorded for this clonotype. Germline V gives CDR1 PRHDT, CDR2 FYEKMQ (reference sequence). This CDR3 contains 16 residues. Trimming took off 3 bases at V and 0 bases at J, with 12 bases between the two ends.

The chain links TRBV13 to TRBJ1-5, with a possible D match to TRBD1 (6 bases). The source material was peripheral blood. This TCR was sampled from an adult man with Graves' ophthalmopathy. Here the CDR3 reads CASSLRQDLSNQPQHF. The CDR3 region has the DNA TGTGCCAGCAGCTTGAGACAGGACCTTAGCAATCAGCCCCAGCATTTT.